This T cell receptor beta chain was sequenced for a study of T cells in Graves' hyperthyroidism and ophthalmopathy. TCR beta CDR3 sequences were amplified from RNA transcripts. The TCR CDR3 was amplified in a first-round RT-PCR using the HTBI primer set. MiXCR, applied by TCRdb to the multiplex PCR reads, yields one record per CDR3 protein. Of about 570,000 distinct CDR3 sequences in the sample, about 43% were seen once. This clonotype was seen ten or more times. The CDR3 has 16 residues. Germline V CDR1 and CDR2: DFQATT, SNEGSKA (reference sequence). Trimming stripped 0 bases from V and 2 bases from J, with 16 bases between.

The source is an adult woman with Graves' disease, either hyperthyroidism or ophthalmopathy (not recorded which). V is TRBV20-1 and J is TRBJ2-5; D unclear. The specimen sequenced was peripheral blood or thyroid tissue (not recorded which). The CDR3 protein is CSARDRLGIFQETQYF. CDR3 nucleotides: TGCAGTGCTAGAGATCGGCTGGGCATTTTTCAAGAGACCCAGTACTTC.